A selection of T cell receptor beta chains follows, all from one sample in a study of T-cell reconstitution after alpha-beta-depleted transplantation in children. Each CDR3 protein gets one entry after TCRdb re-called the PCR reads with MiXCR. The data show about a million distinct CDR3 sequences, roughly 31% seen once. Sample: PBMCs, mostly from graft donor cells, taken 360 days after TCRalphabeta/CD19-depleted stem cell transplant. The receptors derive from a boy under two years old who had a stem cell transplant for SCID, so the T cells may come from the graft donor. Both conserved end residues are part of each CDR3. The D gene is left open where the match is weak. Some rows have no size entry. The others give once, few or many, or a class for an expanded clone.

many - TRBJ2-1 TRBV6-1 TGTGCCACCCACCGGGACGGCTACAATGAGCAGTTCTTC CATHRDGYNEQFF
few TRBD1 TRBJ2-5 TRBV4-2 TGTGCCAGCAGCCAAGAGGGGGATGACAGGGGCTATAGAGAGACCCAGTACTTC CASSQEGDDRGYRETQYF
- - TRBJ1-1 TRBV12-3/TRBV12-4 TGTGCCAGCAGTGGCCTTAGGGGTTGGAACACTGAAGCTTTCTTT CASSGLRGWNTEAFF
- - TRBJ2-2 TRBV9 TGTGCCAGCACTGGGGCCGTTGACGGGGAGCTGTTTTTC CASTGAVDGELFF
few TRBD2 TRBJ2-4 TRBV7-8 TGTGCCAGCAGCTCTAGCGGGGGAACGTGGGACATTCAGTACTTC CASSSSGGTWDIQYF
- - TRBJ2-7 TRBV28 TGTGCCAGCAGTTTTCAGATGCAGGGTGGCTACGAGCAGTACTTC CASSFQMQGGYEQYF
- - TRBJ1-6 TRBV12-3/TRBV12-4 TGTGCCACCAGGGGACGGAACAGCCGCAATTCACCCCTCCACTTT CATRGRNSRNSPLHF
- - TRBJ2-7 TRBV7-2 TGTGCCAGCAGTCGTAGCTTTAGCTCCTACGAGCAGTACTTC CASSRSFSSYEQYF
- - TRBJ1-6 TRBV6-2/TRBV6-3 TGTGCCAGCAGTCGAGGGGGCTATAATTCACCCCTCCACTTT CASSRGGYNSPLHF
few - TRBJ1-2 TRBV6-5 TGTGCCAGCAGTTACGGGGGGGCCCACTATGGCTACACCTTC CASSYGGAHYGYTF
- TRBD2 TRBJ2-7 TRBV20-1 TGCAGTGCTAGAGATTCTGGGGCGGGGGGGCCGTACGAGCAGTACTTC CSARDSGAGGPYEQYF
few - TRBJ1-1 TRBV7-2 TGTGCCAGCAGCCCTTACAGCAGCCCTAGGTACACTGAAGCTTTCTTT CASSPYSSPRYTEAFF
- TRBD1 TRBJ1-2 TRBV20-1 TGCAGTGCTCTTCAGGGGGCAGGCTATGGCTACACCTTC CSALQGAGYGYTF
- TRBD1 TRBJ2-7 TRBV11-2 TGTGCCAGCAGCTGGACCGGGACAGGGTTACCCTACGAGCAGTACTTC CASSWTGTGLPYEQYF
- TRBD2 TRBJ2-1 TRBV5-1 TGCGCCAGCAGCTTTACTAGCGGGCCCCATGAGCAGTTCTTC CASSFTSGPHEQFF
few - TRBJ2-1 TRBV24-1 TGTGCCACCAGTGATCTCACAGGAGATAATGAGCAGTTCTTC CATSDLTGDNEQFF
- - TRBJ1-1 TRBV12-3/TRBV12-4 TGTGCCAGCAGTTTCTCGGCGCAAGCTTTCTTT CASSFSAQAFF
- - TRBJ2-5 TRBV7-9 TGTGCCAGCAGCTTAGTTGGCCCGACAGGCCAAGAGACCCAGTACTTC CASSLVGPTGQETQYF
- TRBD2 TRBJ2-1 TRBV6-2/TRBV6-3 TGTGCCAGCAGTACACCGGGACTAGGGGCCCATGAGCAGTTCTTC CASSTPGLGAHEQFF
few TRBD2 TRBJ2-3 TRBV6-1 TGTGCCAGCAGTGGGCGGGGGGGCCGGACAGATACGCAGTATTTT CASSGRGGRTDTQYF
- - TRBJ1-1 TRBV12-3/TRBV12-4 TGTGCCAGCAGCCGCCGACTGTTGATGAACACTGAAGCTTTCTTT CASSRRLLMNTEAFF
many - TRBJ1-4 TRBV7-9 TGTGCCAGCAGCTTGGTGGGTGAAAAACTGTTTTTT CASSLVGEKLFF
- - TRBJ1-1 TRBV5-1 TGCGCCAGCAGCCAAGGACCCACGAACACTGAAGCTTTCTTT CASSQGPTNTEAFF
few - TRBJ2-5 TRBV7-4 TGTGCCAGCAGCTTATTTGGTGGCGCACCCGGGACCCAGTACTTC CASSLFGGAPGTQYF
few - TRBJ2-1 TRBV7-7 TGTGCCAGCAGCTTAGCACAGGGAAACAATGAGCAGTTCTTC CASSLAQGNNEQFF
few - TRBJ2-7 TRBV7-8 TGTGCCAGCAGCTTCGCAGGACTTCCCTACGAGCAGTACTTC CASSFAGLPYEQYF
few TRBD2 TRBJ2-1 TRBV7-9 TGTGCCAGCAGCTTAGACCCTTGGCGGGGGGGCTACAATGAGCAGTTCTTC CASSLDPWRGGYNEQFF
- - TRBJ2-2 TRBV7-9 TGTGCCAGCAAGACGAACGGGGAGCTGTTTTTT CASKTNGELFF
- - TRBJ1-1 TRBV28 TGTGCCAGCAGTTTAACAGGGAAGTTGGCGTATGCTTTCTTT CASSLTGKLAYAFF
- TRBD1 TRBJ1-4 TRBV7-2 TGTGCCAGCAGCGTCACCCGGGACAGGGACGAAAAACTGTTTTTT CASSVTRDRDEKLFF
- - TRBJ1-3 TRBV4-1 TGCGCCAGCAGCAACAGAGAACTGGGAAACACCATATATTTT CASSNRELGNTIYF
few TRBD1 TRBJ2-7 TRBV19 TGTGCCAGTAGTAAGTTCCCGGGACAGGGTGACGAGCAGTACTTC CASSKFPGQGDEQYF
few - TRBJ2-3 TRBV12-5 TGTGCTAGCTCCCCTCGGGGGAAAAGAGATACGCAGTATTTT CASSPRGKRDTQYF